This T cell receptor beta chain was identified in a study of cytomegalovirus exposure and HLA in healthy donors. Study-wide points: CMV serostatus was the only recorded immune exposure for donors. For TCR beta chains, V- and J-gene trimming was later linked to a missense DCLRE1C variant. Productive status was seen about 90% or about 30% of the time for most TCR beta V segments in an earlier analysis.

The CDR3 is 13 residues long, ends included. Per the germline V gene, CDR1 is WNHNN and CDR2 is SYGVQD (reference sequence). PCR used 60 Vbeta primers and 13 Jbeta primers. Produced via immunoSEQ multiplex PCR; TCRdb's table is partial and in-frame only. Altogether 200,000 to 250,000 clones are present, almost 85% being singletons, with the ten largest covering approximately 0.62%. Only a few counts were recorded for this clone. What it recognizes is unknown. No DNA is shown, since the ends of the CDR3 on it are uncertain; the CDR3 is the one TCRdb lists. The specimen was PBMCs. This chain links TRBV10-1 with TRBJ2-3; TRBD2, as called in the table, went unchecked against the DNA. This TCR was recovered from a woman in her thirties or forties in good health and CMV-seronegative. CDR3 sequence reads: CASSTSGIDTQYF.